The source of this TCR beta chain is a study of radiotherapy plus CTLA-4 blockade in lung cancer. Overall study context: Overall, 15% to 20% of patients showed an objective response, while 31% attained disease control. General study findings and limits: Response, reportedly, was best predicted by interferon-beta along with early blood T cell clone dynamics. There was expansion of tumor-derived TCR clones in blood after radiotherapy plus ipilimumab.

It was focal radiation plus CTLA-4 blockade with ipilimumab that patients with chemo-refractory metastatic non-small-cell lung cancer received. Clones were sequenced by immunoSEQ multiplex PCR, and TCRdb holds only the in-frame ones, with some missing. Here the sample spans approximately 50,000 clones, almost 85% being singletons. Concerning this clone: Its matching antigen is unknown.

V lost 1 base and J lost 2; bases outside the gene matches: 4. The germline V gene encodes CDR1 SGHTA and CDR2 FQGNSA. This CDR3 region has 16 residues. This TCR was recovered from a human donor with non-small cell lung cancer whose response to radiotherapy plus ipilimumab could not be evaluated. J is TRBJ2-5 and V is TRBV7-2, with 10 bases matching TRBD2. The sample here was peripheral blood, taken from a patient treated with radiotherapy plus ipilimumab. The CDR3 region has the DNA TGTGCCAGCAGCTTAGTGGCTAGCGGGGGACAAGAGACCCAGTACTTC. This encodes CASSLVASGGQETQYF.